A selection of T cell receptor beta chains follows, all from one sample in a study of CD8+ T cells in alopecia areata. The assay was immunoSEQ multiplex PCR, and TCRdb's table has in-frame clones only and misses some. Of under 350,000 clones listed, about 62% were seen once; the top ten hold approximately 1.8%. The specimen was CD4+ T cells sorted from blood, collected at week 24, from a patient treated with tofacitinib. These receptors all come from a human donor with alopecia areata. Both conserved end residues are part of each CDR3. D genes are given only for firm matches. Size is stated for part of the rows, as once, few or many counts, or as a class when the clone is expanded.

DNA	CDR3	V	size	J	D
TGTGCCAGCAGTTATTCATGGGGGGCCGTTTCCTACGAGCAGTACTTC	CASSYSWGAVSYEQYF	TRBV6-9	few	TRBJ2-7	.
TGCAGCGTCCGTAGCCCGTCCACGCTTACAGATACGCAGTATTTT	CSVRSPSTLTDTQYF	TRBV29-1	few	TRBJ2-3	.
TGTGCCAGCAGTTCCCCTGGGGGTGCTCACTCCTACGAGCAGTACTTC	CASSSPGGAHSYEQYF	TRBV28	few	TRBJ2-7	.
TGTGCCAGCAGCTTAATGAGGGCCGAGACCCAGTACTTC	CASSLMRAETQYF	TRBV7-9	.	TRBJ2-5	.
TGCGCCAGCAGCTTGGAGGACGGGAACAATCAGCCCCAGCATTTT	CASSLEDGNNQPQHF	TRBV5-1	few	TRBJ1-5	.
TGCGCCAGCAGCTCCCCGGGACAGGAATGGTCACCCCTCCACTTT	CASSSPGQEWSPLHF	TRBV4-1	.	TRBJ1-6	TRBD1
TGCGCCAGCAGCTTCGATGGGCAGGGTGGCGGCTACACCTTC	CASSFDGQGGGYTF	TRBV5-1	few	TRBJ1-2	.
TGCGCCAGCAGCCAAGAGTTAGCGGGGGGTAGATTCACAGATACGCAGTATTTT	CASSQELAGGRFTDTQYF	TRBV4-3	once	TRBJ2-3	TRBD2
TGTGCCAGCCGATCCCTGATGGGGGCAGACACTGAAGCTTTCTTT	CASRSLMGADTEAFF	TRBV7-2	.	TRBJ1-1	.
TGCAGCGTTGTTGGCCACGGGACAGGCTCCTACGAGCAGTACTTC	CSVVGHGTGSYEQYF	TRBV29-1	few	TRBJ2-7	TRBD1
TGTGCCAGCAGCTTATCCCACGAGCAGTACTTC	CASSLSHEQYF	TRBV7-2	.	TRBJ2-7	.
TGCGCCAGCAGCCAACCTAGGGACGGAACCTACGAGCAGTACTTC	CASSQPRDGTYEQYF	TRBV4-1	.	TRBJ2-7	.
TGCAGCGTTAAACAGGGAGGGCTCGAGCAGTACTTC	CSVKQGGLEQYF	TRBV29-1	few	TRBJ2-7	.
TGTGCCAGCAGCGGACACCTCAACACTGAAGCTTTCTTT	CASSGHLNTEAFF	TRBV27	.	TRBJ1-1	.
TGTGCCAGCAGCTTGGCAGGTTCCTACGAGCAGTACTTC	CASSLAGSYEQYF	TRBV5-6	.	TRBJ2-7	.
TGCAGCGCTTCGATCGCGGCGGCCTATGGCTACACCTTC	CSASIAAAYGYTF	TRBV29-1	.	TRBJ1-2	.
TGTGCCAGCAGCTCGGGACGGAGGGAGGTTCTCGATACGCAGTATTTT	CASSSGRREVLDTQYF	TRBV7-3	.	TRBJ2-3	.
TGTGCCAGCAGCTCGGGACTAGCAACAGATACGCAGTATTTT	CASSSGLATDTQYF	TRBV7-9	few	TRBJ2-3	TRBD2
TGTGCCAGCAGCCAAGGGGTTTCGTATGAAAAACTGTTTTTT	CASSQGVSYEKLFF	TRBV14	.	TRBJ1-4	.
TGTGCTAGCAGCCCCCAGGGAGTCAACGTCCTGACTTTC	CASSPQGVNVLTF	TRBV7-7	.	TRBJ2-6	.
TGTGCCAGCAGCCCCCCCACAGGGACCTATGGCTACACCTTC	CASSPPTGTYGYTF	TRBV9	once	TRBJ1-2	.
TGTGCCAGCAGCCCCCGGGACAGCCCCTTCTCTGGGGCCAACGTCCTGACTTTC	CASSPRDSPFSGANVLTF	TRBV7-3	few	TRBJ2-6	TRBD1